These 17 T cell receptor beta chains originate from one sample sequenced in a study of CD8+CD57+ T cells in acquired aplastic anemia. Profiling that covered TCR beta VDJ and CDR3 relied on genomic DNA as its template. MiXCR, applied by TCRdb to the reads, yields one record per CDR3 protein. This repertoire shows around 180,000 distinct CDR3 sequences, 48% found once; its top ten account for more than 1.5%. Patients chosen for sequencing had shown CD8+CD57+ cell expansion by flow cytometry. The sequenced material came from sorted CD4+, CD8+, or CD8+CD57+ T cells (not recorded which) from PBMCs. All receptors come from a human donor with aplastic anemia.

This sequence joins TRBV10-2 and TRBJ1-5; D call uncertain. Looked up from germline, CDR1 is WSHSY and CDR2 is SAAADI. Between the trimmed V and J ends, which lost 4 bases and 3 bases, there was a span of 4 bases. This CDR3 region has 12 residues. CDR3 residues: CASSGYNQPQHF. CDR3 sequence (DNA): TGCGCCAGCAGTGGGTACAATCAGCCCCAGCATTTT.

This clonotype is a singleton in its sample. The genes are TRBV11-3 and TRBJ2-7, with D possibly matching TRBD1 (5 bases). The CDR3 contains 14 residues. Per the germline V gene, CDR1 is SGHNT and CDR2 is YENEEA. V was pared by 5 bases and J by 1 base, with 12 bases between. The CDR3: CASSMTVDSYEQYF. The CDR3 nucleotides read TGTGCCAGCAGCATGACAGTGGATTCCTACGAGCAGTACTTC.

This clonotype was found many times. V and J are TRBV4-3 and TRBJ2-7, with D unresolved. The CDR3 length is 15 residues. Germline CDR1 LGHNA, CDR2 YSLEER. Between the trimmed V and J ends, which lost 0 bases and 6 bases, there was a span of 15 bases. CDR3 amino acids: CASSQEYSTQSEQYF. CDR3 nucleotides: TGCGCCAGCAGCCAAGAATACAGTACGCAGAGCGAGCAGTACTTC.

This clonotype was counted a few times. A read error may account for a junction end that differs from germline. This chain links TRBV7-7 with TRBJ2-3; D remains unclear. CDR1 is SSHAT, CDR2 FNYEAQ, per germline (reference sequence). This CDR3 has 13 residues. DNA of the CDR3: TGTGCTAGCAGCTTAACGGCTACAGATACGCAGTATTTT. Translated, it gives CASSLTATDTQYF.

Comments on this clonotype: Germline and junction disagree at one end, which may indicate a read error. The CDR3 region is CASSSGQGDNSLLHF. CDR3 nucleotides: TGTGCCAGCAGCTCAGGACAGGGGGATAATTCACTCCTCCACTTC. The rearrangement joins TRBV12-3 or TRBV12-4 to TRBJ1-6, with 10 bases matching TRBD1. This CDR3 has 15 amino acids.

The gene calls are TRBV2 and TRBJ1-2; D gene unclear. Trimming shortened V by 4 bases and J by 8 bases, and 11 bases separated the two germline ends. CDR1 is SNHLY, CDR2 FYNNEI, per germline. The CDR3 contains 12 residues. CDR3 nucleotide sequence: TGTGCCAGCAGTGTACGGGCAGCCGGCTACACCTTC. It is translated as CASSVRAAGYTF.

This clonotype was seen repeatedly, ten times or more. The rearrangement joins TRBV7-9 to TRBJ1-1; no definite D call. CDR3 length equals 15 residues. Germline V lookup: CDR1 SEHNR, CDR2 FQNEAQ (reference sequence). Trimming removed 3 bases at V and 0 bases at J, with 11 bases between. The CDR3, as DNA: TGTGCCAGCAGCTTGAGATTCGGTTTGAACACTGAAGCTTTCTTT. This codes for CASSLRFGLNTEAFF.

There are a few counts of this clonotype. The chain has TRBV24-1 and TRBJ2-5, with D unresolved. V was cut by 1 base and J by 5 bases, with 1 base left in between. Per the germline V gene, CDR1 is KGHDR and CDR2 is SFDVKD. The CDR3 contains 11 residues. DNA of the CDR3: TGTGCCACCAGTGATTTTGAGACCCAGTACTTC. Encoded protein: CATSDFETQYF.

The chain has TRBV30 and TRBJ2-1; 8 nucleotides match TRBD2. The CDR3 is 14 amino acids. V lost 3 bases and J lost 7; bases outside the gene matches: 8. Germline assignment: CDR1 GTSNPN and CDR2 SVGIG (reference sequence). The CDR3: CAWSHSGMMNEQFF. For the CDR3, the DNA is TGTGCCTGGAGCCATAGCGGGATGATGAATGAGCAGTTCTTC.

The chain links TRBV20-1 to TRBJ2-1; 8 bases are shared with TRBD2. The germline V gene has CDR1 DFQATT and CDR2 SNEGSKA (reference sequence). Trimming removed 2 bases from V and 0 bases from J; junction bases left unmatched: 9. The CDR3 contains 17 residues. The CDR3 nucleotides are TGCAGTGCTAGAAAAGCGGGAGTTTTAACCTCCTACAATGAGCAGTTCTTC. It codes for CSARKAGVLTSYNEQFF.

On this clonotype: A much larger clone lies one base from this, so it may be a read error. This chain links TRBV5-6 with TRBJ2-1; TRBD2 agrees at 8 bases. The CDR3 extends over 17 amino acids. Germline V gene data show CDR1 as SGHDT and CDR2 as YYEEEE. CDR3 coding DNA: TGTGCCAGCAACTTGGGACGCGGGGGGCCCTTTTACAATGAGCAGTTCTTC. This gives the protein CASNLGRGGPFYNEQFF.

This clonotype was recorded many times. The chain is built from TRBV12-3 or TRBV12-4 and TRBJ1-6, with a tentative D call TRBD1 (5 bases). V was clipped by 6 bases and J by 8 bases, with 14 bases between them. The CDR3 covers 14 residues. CDR3 residues: CASSFRARDSPLHF. In nucleotides, the CDR3 is TGTGCCAGCAGCTTCAGGGCCCGCGATTCACCCCTCCACTTT.

This clonotype was seen many times. CDR3 bases: TGTGCCAGCAGCTTGGTAGGCTCTGGAAACACCATATATTTT. This codes for CASSLVGSGNTIYF. The rearrangement joins TRBV5-5 to TRBJ1-3; unclear D gene. The V gene's germline CDR1 is SGHKS and CDR2 YYEKEE (reference sequence). CDR3 length equals 14 residues. V was cut by 0 bases and J by 0 bases, with 4 bases left in between.

This clonotype was detected many times. The V call is TRBV10-3, the J call TRBJ2-7, with D unresolved. The V end lost 5 bases, the J end lost 2 bases, and 13 bases lay between the germline ends. The CDR3 extends over 14 amino acids. CDR1 is ENHRY and CDR2 is SYGVKD in the germline V gene. CDR3 sequence: CAISTAPTTYEQYF. The CDR3 nucleotides are TGTGCCATCAGTACTGCACCTACGACCTACGAGCAGTACTTC.

This clonotype was seen ten or more times. The CDR3 here is CASSLGQGNQETQYF. DNA of the CDR3: TGTGCCAGCAGCTTGGGACAGGGTAACCAAGAGACCCAGTACTTC. The chain combines TRBV5-4 with TRBJ2-5; TRBD1 aligns across 7 bases. CDR1 and CDR2 (germline): SGHNT, YYREEE (reference sequence). With 0 bases clipped from V and 0 bases from J, the junction kept 2 bases outside the gene matches. The CDR3 contains 15 residues.

The chain is built from TRBV7-9 and TRBJ2-7; D uncertain. Germline V gene data show CDR1 as SEHNR and CDR2 as FQNEAQ (reference sequence). V dropped 1 base and J dropped 5 bases, with 6 bases sitting between them. CDR3 length: 12 residues. CDR3 nucleotide sequence: TGTGCCAGCAGCTTAGAGGTGCACGAGCAGTACTTC. It is translated as CASSLEVHEQYF.

The chain links TRBV25-1 to TRBJ1-4, with 9 bases fitting TRBD1. V gave up 8 bases and J gave up 9 bases; unmatched junction bases: 22. Germline assignment: CDR1 MGHDK and CDR2 SYGVNS. This CDR3 spans 18 amino acids. Written as DNA, the CDR3 is TGTGCCAGCGGGGAACCGGGACAGGGATTACTGCCACGAAAAAAACTGTTTTTT. Translation: CASGEPGQGLLPRKKLFF. The full variable domain, in which reference TRBV25-1 and TRBJ1-4 provide the parts outside the CDR3, is EADIYQTPRYLVIGTGKKITLECSQTMGHDKMYWYQQDPGMELHLIHYSYGVNSTEKGDLSSESTVSRIRTEHFPLTLESARPSHTSQYLCASGEPGQGLLPRKKLFFGSGTQLSVL.